The 28 T cell receptor beta chains reported below all come from one sample, sequenced in a study of shared clonotypes between healthy human individuals. Generated by immunoSEQ multiplex PCR, the TCRdb table keeps only in-frame clones and is missing some. The sample has about half a million clones; around 79% are singletons. Sample: PBMCs. The origin of the receptors is a woman between 35 and 50 years old in good health. Some clones in this sample may be carry-over from other donors' samples.

CDR3 DNA: TGCAGCGTTGAAGATCCCGGCGGGAGGGCGGGTGAGCAGTTCTTC. Translated, it gives CSVEDPGGRAGEQFF. V and J are TRBV29-1 and TRBJ2-1; 9 positions agree with TRBD2. Germline CDR1 and CDR2: SQVTM and ANQGSEA. The CDR3 sequence is 15 residues long. The V and J ends lost 0 bases and 9 bases, in that order; junction bases with no gene match: 9.

V and J are TRBV2 and TRBJ2-2; D uncertain. Trimming removed 4 bases at V and 1 base at J, with 4 bases between. Germline CDR1 SNHLY, CDR2 FYNNEI. This CDR3 spans 13 amino acids. The CDR3 region is CASSVWNTGELFF. For the CDR3, the DNA is TGTGCCAGCAGTGTTTGGAACACCGGGGAGCTGTTTTTT.

The chain combines TRBV19 with TRBJ1-5, with a tentative D call TRBD1 (5 bases). Germline CDR1 LNHDA, CDR2 SQIVND (reference sequence). With 1 base removed from V and 2 bases from J, the gap between germline ends came to 12 bases. This CDR3 region has 16 residues. In nucleotides, the CDR3 is TGTGCCAGTAGTATAGGCCACACGGGGGGCAATCAGCCCCAGCATTTT. Translating it yields CASSIGHTGGNQPQHF.

The rearrangement links TRBV5-4 to TRBJ1-2; possibly TRBD1 for D (5 bases). Germline CDR1 SGHNT, CDR2 YYREEE (reference sequence). V lost 3 bases, J lost 3 bases, and 15 bases lay in between. The CDR3 extends over 15 amino acids. The CDR3 region has the DNA TGTGCCAGCAGCTCCAGGGTCGGAGCAGACTATGGCTACACCTTC. Amino acids: CASSSRVGADYGYTF.

The chain carries TRBV2 and TRBJ2-1; TRBD2 agrees at 8 bases. The CDR3 extends over 16 amino acids. V lost 11 bases and J lost 0; bases outside the gene matches: 12. Germline CDR1 SNHLY, CDR2 FYNNEI. The CDR3 bases are TGTGCCCGATCTGCTGGGGCGGGGGGCTCCTACAATGAGCAGTTCTTC. Its protein is CARSAGAGGSYNEQFF.

This clone was found once. The rearrangement joins TRBV7-2 to TRBJ2-1, with 9 bases matching TRBD1. Germline CDR1 and CDR2: SGHTA and FQGNSA. Losses at the gene ends were 5 bases for V and 9 bases for J; bases not matched to a gene: 5. This CDR3 region has 13 residues. The CDR3 here is CASSIDRGGEQFF. For the CDR3, the DNA is TGTGCCAGCAGCATCGACAGGGGGGGTGAGCAGTTCTTC.

The chain links TRBV7-9 to TRBJ2-1; 10 positions agree with TRBD2. Germline CDR1 is SEHNR and CDR2 is FQNEAQ (reference sequence). The CDR3 totals 15 residues. V lost 3 bases to trimming and J lost 5 bases; unmatched junction nucleotides: 4. The DNA of the CDR3 is TGTGCCAGCAGCTTCCGGACTAGCGGTAACAATGAGCAGTTCTTC. It specifies CASSFRTSGNNEQFF. Looking up the rest from reference TRBV7-9 and TRBJ2-1 gives the full variable domain: DTGVSQNPRHKITKRGQNVTFRCDPISEHNRLYWYRQTLGQGPEFLTYFQNEAQLEKSRLLSDRFSAERPKGSFSTLEIQRTEQGDSAMYLCASSFRTSGNNEQFFGPGTRLTVL.

The V call is TRBV7-2, the J call TRBJ2-1; 9 bases are a match to TRBD2. The CDR3 has 16 amino acids. After removal of 1 base from V and 2 bases from J, the junction contained 3 bases not matched to a gene. The germline V gene encodes CDR1 SGHTA and CDR2 FQGNSA. The CDR3: CASSLVSGSAYNEQFF. In nucleotides, the CDR3 is TGTGCCAGCAGCTTAGTTAGCGGGAGCGCCTACAATGAGCAGTTCTTC.

The chain recombines TRBV5-1 with TRBJ2-7; 7 nucleotides agree with TRBD1. Germline-derived CDR1 and CDR2 are SGHRS and YFSETQ. The CDR3 is 13 residues long. J was trimmed by 2 bases and V by 3 bases; bases with no gene match: 2. The CDR3 nucleotides read TGCGCCAGCAGCTGGGGACAGACCTACGAGCAGTACTTC. Protein sequence: CASSWGQTYEQYF.

This chain joins TRBV4-1 and TRBJ1-4; D is unresolved. V dropped 1 base and J dropped 4 bases, with 16 bases sitting between them. This CDR3 spans 17 amino acids. Germline CDR1 is MGHRA and CDR2 is YSYEKL. The CDR3 DNA sequence: TGCGCCAGCAGCCAAGCGATGTTTCTATCATATAATGAAAAACTGTTTTTT. Translated, it gives CASSQAMFLSYNEKLFF.

The chain uses TRBV5-6 and TRBJ2-7; D is tentatively TRBD1 or TRBD2 (5 bases each). V was pared by 4 bases and J by 0 bases, with 11 bases between. The CDR3 is 14 residues long. The germline CDR1 and CDR2 sequences are SGHDT and YYEEEE. The chain's CDR3 is CASSLGTYSYEQYF. The CDR3 DNA is TGTGCCAGCAGCCTCGGGACGTACTCCTACGAGCAGTACTTC.

The rearrangement uses TRBV7-8 and TRBJ1-1; D remains unclear. This CDR3 is 15 amino acids long. The V and J ends lost 6 bases and 6 bases respectively, with 20 bases between them. Per germline, CDR1 SGHVS and CDR2 FQNEAQ. The CDR3 spells CASRVDGGGLAEAFF. As DNA, the CDR3 is TGTGCCAGCAGGGTGGACGGCGGAGGGCTGGCTGAAGCTTTCTTT.

This chain connects TRBV28 to TRBJ2-3, with D uncertain. The CDR3 is 14 residues long. Looked up from germline, CDR1 is MDHEN and CDR2 is SYDVKM. With 2 bases removed from V and 1 base from J, the gap between germline ends came to 7 bases. In DNA, the CDR3 is TGTGCCAGCAGTTTAAATGGGGGCACAGATACGCAGTATTTT. This sequence encodes CASSLNGGTDTQYF.

This clone is a singleton in its sample. V gene TRBV27 combines with J gene TRBJ2-3; the match to TRBD1 covers 8 bases. CDR1 and CDR2 (germline): MNHEY, SMNVEV (reference sequence). The junction had 2 bases not matched to a gene; V was cut back by 3 bases and J by 3 bases. CDR3 size: 14 residues. The CDR3 DNA reads TGTGCCAGCAGTTTCACAGGGGGGACAGATACGCAGTATTTT. This gives the protein CASSFTGGTDTQYF.

The CDR3, as DNA: TGTGCCAGTAGTATCCGCAGGGGGGAAGCGGGAGGGACCTACGAGCAGTACTTC. Translation: CASSIRRGEAGGTYEQYF. J is TRBJ2-5 and V is TRBV19, with 10 positions matching TRBD2. The DNA matches TRBJ2-7 better at its end, which makes the J call doubtful. This CDR3 comprises 18 residues. Germline values: CDR1 LNHDA, CDR2 SQIVND (reference sequence).

This clone came up once. The V gene is TRBV7-3, the J gene TRBJ2-3, with 7 positions matching TRBD1. V lost 3 bases to trimming and J lost 1 base; unmatched junction nucleotides: 10. The CDR3 length is 17 residues. CDR1 is SGHTA and CDR2 is FQGTGA in the germline V gene. The CDR3 bases are TGTGCCAGCAGCTTTTTTACAGGGGCCGCTGGCACAGATACGCAGTATTTT. Translating it yields CASSFFTGAAGTDTQYF.

This chain connects TRBV2 to TRBJ1-3; TRBD1 is a possible D gene (5 bases). The CDR3 has 15 residues. Trimming took off 5 bases at V and 0 bases at J, with 11 bases between the two ends. Germline V CDR1 and CDR2: SNHLY, FYNNEI. The CDR3 DNA reads as TGTGCCAGCAGTCGGGCCAGGGCCTCTGGAAACACCATATATTTT. Protein sequence: CASSRARASGNTIYF.

The CDR3 nucleotides are TGTGCCAGTAGTCTACGGGAGGCGGGCACCGGGGAGCTGTTTTTT. Encoded protein: CASSLREAGTGELFF. The rearrangement uses TRBV19 and TRBJ2-2; 7 bases are a match to TRBD2. Germline assignment: CDR1 LNHDA and CDR2 SQIVND (reference sequence). The V and J ends lost 5 bases and 4 bases, in that order; junction bases with no gene match: 7. This CDR3 contains 15 residues. Looking up the rest from reference TRBV19 and TRBJ2-2 gives the full variable domain: DGGITQSPKYLFRKEGQNVTLSCEQNLNHDAMYWYRQDPGQGLRLIYYSQIVNDFQKGDIAEGYSVSREKKESFPLTVTSAQKNPTAFYLCASSLREAGTGELFFGEGSRLTVL.

The genes are TRBV18 and TRBJ1-5; TRBD1 is a possible D gene (6 bases). The CDR3 covers 15 residues. Trimming took off 2 bases at V and 5 bases at J, with 13 bases between the two ends. Per germline, CDR1 KGHSH and CDR2 LQKENI. Written as DNA, the CDR3 is TGTGCCAGCTCACCAACGGCAGGGGTGGATCAGCCCCAGCATTTT. Translated, it gives CASSPTAGVDQPQHF.

The chain employs TRBV5-6 and TRBJ2-3; no firm D call. The V gene's germline CDR1 is SGHDT and CDR2 YYEEEE. The CDR3 is made up of 14 amino acids. V was cut by 0 bases and J by 0 bases, with 5 bases left in between. The CDR3 spells CASSLDLSTDTQYF. In DNA form, the CDR3 reads TGTGCCAGCAGCTTGGACCTTAGCACAGATACGCAGTATTTT.

This chain uses TRBV7-9 with TRBJ1-1; D perhaps matches TRBD1 (5 bases). Germline CDR1 and CDR2: SEHNR and FQNEAQ (reference sequence). This CDR3 region has 15 residues. Trimming shortened V by 4 bases and J by 1 base, and 13 bases separated the two germline ends. The CDR3 is CASSSTRGANTEAFF. CDR3 DNA sequence: TGTGCCAGCAGCTCTACCCGGGGCGCGAACACTGAAGCTTTCTTT.

The gene calls are TRBV18 and TRBJ2-7, with 10 bases that match TRBD2. Per the germline V gene, CDR1 is KGHSH and CDR2 is LQKENI. The V gene end was trimmed by 2 bases and the J gene end by 4 bases; junction bases not matched to a gene: 2. The CDR3 runs 14 residues. The CDR3 nucleotides read TGTGCCAGCTCACCAGAGCGGGGGGGGTACGAGCAGTACTTC. This sequence encodes CASSPERGGYEQYF.

The chain links TRBV15 to TRBJ2-1; D call uncertain. The V end lost 4 bases, the J end lost 8 bases, and 12 bases lay between the germline ends. CDR3 length: 13 residues. CDR1 is LNHNV, CDR2 YYDKDF, per germline (reference sequence). The CDR3 loop reads CATSTLHSDEQFF. CDR3 nucleotides: TGTGCCACCAGCACGCTACACTCCGATGAGCAGTTCTTC. Based on the CDR3 plus reference TRBV15 and TRBJ2-1, the full variable domain is DAMVIQNPRYQVTQFGKPVTLSCSQTLNHNVMYWYQQKSSQAPKLLFHYYDKDFNNEADTPDNFQSRRPNTSFCFLDIRSPGLGDTAMYLCATSTLHSDEQFFGPGTRLTVL.

This clone has just a few counts. The chain employs TRBV29-1 and TRBJ1-3; D may be TRBD1 (5 bases). Trimming left V 1 base short and J 0 bases short, with 7 bases between. This CDR3 contains 14 residues. Germline V gene sequence: CDR1 SQVTM, CDR2 ANQGSEA. This CDR3 reads CSVEGQLSGNTIYF. CDR3 coding DNA: TGCAGCGTTGAAGGACAGCTCTCTGGAAACACCATATATTTT.

The rearrangement links TRBV6-5 to TRBJ2-2; 7 bases align to TRBD2. The CDR3 consists of 15 residues. With 6 bases clipped from V and 4 bases from J, the junction kept 8 bases outside the gene matches. Germline CDR1 and CDR2: MNHEY and SVGAGI. The CDR3 coding sequence is TGTGCCAGCAGAAGCGCCGGGACTATCACCGGGGAGCTGTTTTTT. Protein sequence: CASRSAGTITGELFF.

The J gene is TRBJ2-7, the V gene TRBV7-8, with D perhaps assigned TRBD1 or TRBD2 (5 bases each). CDR3 length equals 14 residues. CDR1 is SGHVS, CDR2 FQNEAQ, per germline. V lost 5 bases and J lost 1, with 12 bases in between. CDR3: CASSTGRDSYEQYF. The CDR3 DNA reads TGTGCCAGCAGCACAGGACGGGATTCCTACGAGCAGTACTTC. Drawing the rest from reference TRBV7-8 and TRBJ2-7, the complete variable domain is GAGVSQSPRYKVAKRGQDVALRCDPISGHVSLFWYQQALGQGPEFLTYFQNEAQLDKSGLPSDRFFAERPEGSVSTLKIQRTQQEDSAVYLCASSTGRDSYEQYFGPGTRLTVT.

This clone occurred once. The V gene is TRBV11-3, the J gene TRBJ2-1; TRBD1 agrees at 7 bases. Per the germline V gene, CDR1 is SGHNT and CDR2 is YENEEA. This CDR3 region has 15 residues. V lost 1 base, J lost 3 bases, and 3 bases stayed unmatched. The CDR3 DNA is TGTGCCAGCAGCTTAGCCGGGACAGTCTACAATGAGCAGTTCTTC. Its protein product is CASSLAGTVYNEQFF.

This chain's CDR3 is CASSAETGNEQFF. In DNA, the CDR3 is TGTGCCAGCAGTGCCGAGACAGGCAATGAGCAGTTCTTC. The chain carries TRBV2 and TRBJ2-1; perhaps TRBD1 as D (6 bases). Germline loops: CDR1 SNHLY, CDR2 FYNNEI. With 4 bases removed from V and 6 bases from J, the gap between germline ends came to 10 bases. This CDR3 is 13 amino acids long.